This T cell receptor (beta chain) was recovered during a study of T cell repertoires in cytomegalovirus infection. TCRdb re-called the reads with MiXCR, one entry per CDR3 protein. The data show 200,000 or so distinct CDR3 sequences, about 20% seen once. Comments on this clonotype: Its target is not known.

The CDR3 consists of 13 residues. V gave up 4 bases and J gave up 5 bases, with 10 bases separating them. Germline-derived CDR1 and CDR2 are SGHRS and YFSETQ. General study findings and limits: The study found HLA-C-restricted CMV-specific TCR beta clonotypes dominating the ex vivo response.

The chain uses TRBV5-1 and TRBJ2-1, with D tentatively TRBD2 (6 bases). This receptor was taken from a human donor in good health (CMV status not recorded). Some clones in this sample may be carry-over from other donors' samples. Sequencing was done on a sample of PBMCs. This CDR3 reads CASSGGIDNEQFF. The CDR3 nucleotides read TGCGCCAGCAGCGGCGGGATCGACAATGAGCAGTTCTTC.